Following are 9 T cell receptor beta chains from one sample sequenced in a study of identical twins. Via MiXCR, TCRdb re-called the 5' RACE reads, giving one row per CDR3 protein. The table records around 290,000 distinct CDR3 sequences, 9.5% of them present only once. These data were likewise used in another study, on yellow fever vaccine responses in identical twins.

The sample taken for sequencing was CD8+ T cells sorted from blood. The receptors were sampled from a young woman in good health.

The sample holds many counts of this clonotype. V usage is TRBV6-6 and J usage is TRBJ2-2; 10 bases align to TRBD1. V dropped 8 bases and J dropped 5; count of bases not matched to a gene: 2. Germline V gene data show CDR1 as MNHNY and CDR2 as SVGAGI (reference sequence). The CDR3 has 13 residues. The chain's CDR3 is CASGDRGTGELFF. Written as DNA, the CDR3 is TGTGCCAGCGGGGACAGGGGAACCGGGGAGCTGTTTTTT.

The CDR3 loop reads CASFREDGDYNEQFF. In DNA, the CDR3 is TGTGCCAGCTTCCGGGAGGACGGAGACTACAATGAGCAGTTCTTC. V gene TRBV27 combines with J gene TRBJ2-1, with 7 bases lining up with TRBD2. V was clipped by 8 bases and J by 3 bases; unmatched bases: 10. CDR3 length: 15 amino acids. In germline, CDR1 is MNHEY, CDR2 SMNVEV (reference sequence).

This clonotype was counted at least ten times. The chain carries TRBV29-1 and TRBJ2-1; D not resolved. V was shortened by 0 bases and J by 1 base, with 13 bases between the two germline ends. Germline V lookup: CDR1 SQVTM, CDR2 ANQGSEA. This CDR3 spans 16 amino acids. The CDR3 here is CSVEESGYRSYNEQFF. The CDR3 DNA is TGCAGCGTTGAAGAGTCCGGGTATAGGTCCTACAATGAGCAGTTCTTC.

The V gene is TRBV9, the J gene TRBJ2-7; unclear D gene. The length of the CDR3 is 13 residues. Germline CDR1 reads SGDLS; CDR2 reads YYNGEE. V lost 3 bases and J lost 4, with 11 bases in between. The CDR3 is CASSAPPFYEQYF. The CDR3 DNA reads TGTGCCAGCAGCGCACCCCCCTTTTACGAGCAGTACTTC.

The chain has TRBV6-5 and TRBJ2-7, with a possible D match to TRBD1 (5 bases). Germline lookup yields CDR1 MNHEY and CDR2 SVGAGI. The V and J ends lost 0 bases and 4 bases respectively, with 13 bases between them. The length of the CDR3 is 15 residues. The CDR3 region is CASSYSGQGGYEQYF. CDR3 nucleotide sequence: TGTGCCAGCAGTTACTCTGGGCAGGGTGGGTACGAGCAGTACTTC.

This clonotype was counted at least ten times. CDR3 nucleotides: TGTGCCAGCAGTTCCGTACTTAGCGGGAGGGGTCAAGAGACCCAGTACTTC. Its protein is CASSSVLSGRGQETQYF. The J gene is TRBJ2-5, the V gene TRBV6-5, with TRBD2 matching over 11 bases. The CDR3 is 17 residues long. J lost 2 bases, V lost 4 bases, and 9 bases had no gene match. Germline-derived CDR1 and CDR2 are MNHEY and SVGAGI.

This clonotype was found many times. V and J are TRBV28 and TRBJ2-2; weak D call: TRBD1 (6 bases). Germline CDR1 is MDHEN and CDR2 is SYDVKM. V was clipped by 6 bases and J by 6 bases, with 11 bases between them. The CDR3 is 13 amino acids. The CDR3 loop reads CASREQGPGELFF. In DNA form, the CDR3 reads TGTGCCAGCAGGGAACAGGGTCCCGGGGAGCTGTTTTTT.

This clonotype was recorded at least ten times. The chain carries TRBV7-9 and TRBJ2-5; 8 nucleotides align to TRBD1. There are 14 residues in the CDR3. Germline V gene sequence: CDR1 SEHNR, CDR2 FQNEAQ (reference sequence). V lost 4 bases and J lost 2; bases outside the gene matches: 3. The CDR3, as DNA: TGTGCCAGCAGCTCCGGGACAGGACAAGAGACCCAGTACTTC. It codes for CASSSGTGQETQYF. Using reference TRBV7-9 and TRBJ2-5 for the parts outside the CDR3, the full variable domain is DTGVSQNPRHKITKRGQNVTFRCDPISEHNRLYWYRQTLGQGPEFLTYFQNEAQLEKSRLLSDRFSAERPKGSFSTLEIQRTEQGDSAMYLCASSSGTGQETQYFGPGTRLLVL.

This clonotype was found a few times. In DNA, the CDR3 is TGTGCCAGCAGTTTATTCGGGCCATCCTACGAGCAGTACTTC. This codes for CASSLFGPSYEQYF. V gene TRBV27 combines with J gene TRBJ2-7; the D is unclear. Trimming removed 1 base at V and 1 base at J, with 8 bases between. Germline V gene lookup returns CDR1 MNHEY and CDR2 SMNVEV (reference sequence). The length of the CDR3 is 14 residues.